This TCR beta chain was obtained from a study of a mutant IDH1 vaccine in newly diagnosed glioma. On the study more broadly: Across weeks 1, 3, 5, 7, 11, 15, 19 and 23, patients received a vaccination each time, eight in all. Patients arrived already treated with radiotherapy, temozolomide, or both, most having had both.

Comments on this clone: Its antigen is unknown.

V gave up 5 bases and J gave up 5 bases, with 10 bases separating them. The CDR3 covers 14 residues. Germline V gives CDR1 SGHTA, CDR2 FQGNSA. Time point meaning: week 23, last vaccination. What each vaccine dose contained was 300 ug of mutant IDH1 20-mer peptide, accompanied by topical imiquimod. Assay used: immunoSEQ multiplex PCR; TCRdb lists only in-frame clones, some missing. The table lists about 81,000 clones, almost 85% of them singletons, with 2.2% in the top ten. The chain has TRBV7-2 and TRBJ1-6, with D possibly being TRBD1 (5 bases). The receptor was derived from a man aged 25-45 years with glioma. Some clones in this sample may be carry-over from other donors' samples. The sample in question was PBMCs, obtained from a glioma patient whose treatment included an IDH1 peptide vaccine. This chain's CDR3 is CASSIGHHNSPLHF. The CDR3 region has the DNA TGTGCCAGCAGCATAGGACACCATAATTCACCCCTCCACTTT.